This entry describes one T cell receptor beta chain. This specimen belongs to a study of shared clonotypes between healthy human individuals. V was trimmed by 5 bases and J by 0 bases, leaving 14 bases between them. CDR1 is LNHDA, CDR2 SQIVND, per germline (reference sequence). The length of the CDR3 is 16 residues. Some clones are missing from TCRdb's copy, which holds only in-frame ones; the method was immunoSEQ multiplex PCR. There are around 720,000 clones in the sample; around 73% occur only once, and 1.5% to 2% lies in the top ten. The TCR comes from a woman younger than 45 in good health. The chain couples TRBV19 to TRBJ1-3; D gene uncertain. Input material: memory CD4+ T cells sorted from blood. Subset meaning: CD45RA-negative fraction. CDR3 coding DNA: TGTGCCAGTAGTCCCCGGGGATCCTTCTCTGGAAACACCATATATTTT. Translation: CASSPRGSFSGNTIYF. Together with reference TRBV19 and TRBJ1-3, the CDR3 gives the full variable domain: DGGITQSPKYLFRKEGQNVTLSCEQNLNHDAMYWYRQDPGQGLRLIYYSQIVNDFQKGDIAEGYSVSREKKESFPLTVTSAQKNPTAFYLCASSPRGSFSGNTIYFGEGSWLTVV.